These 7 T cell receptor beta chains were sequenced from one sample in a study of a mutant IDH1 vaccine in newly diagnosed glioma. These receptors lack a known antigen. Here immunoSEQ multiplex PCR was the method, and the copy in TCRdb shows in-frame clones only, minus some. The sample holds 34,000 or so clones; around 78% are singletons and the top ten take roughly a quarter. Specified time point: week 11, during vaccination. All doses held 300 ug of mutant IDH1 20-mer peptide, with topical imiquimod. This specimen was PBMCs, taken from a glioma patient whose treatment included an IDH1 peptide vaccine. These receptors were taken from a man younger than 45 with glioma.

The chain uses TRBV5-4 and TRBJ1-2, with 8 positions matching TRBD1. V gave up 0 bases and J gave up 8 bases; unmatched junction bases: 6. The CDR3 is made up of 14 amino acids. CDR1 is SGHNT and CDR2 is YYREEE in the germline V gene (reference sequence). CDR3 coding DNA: TGTGCCAGCAGCTTGGCTGGACAGGGTGGCGGCTACACCTTC. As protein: CASSLAGQGGGYTF.

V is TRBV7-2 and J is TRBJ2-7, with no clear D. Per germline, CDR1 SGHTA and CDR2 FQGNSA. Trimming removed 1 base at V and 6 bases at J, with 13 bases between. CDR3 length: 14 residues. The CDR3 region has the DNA TGTGCCAGCAGCTTAGAGGTCAGGTCGGCCGAGCAGTACTTC. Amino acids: CASSLEVRSAEQYF.

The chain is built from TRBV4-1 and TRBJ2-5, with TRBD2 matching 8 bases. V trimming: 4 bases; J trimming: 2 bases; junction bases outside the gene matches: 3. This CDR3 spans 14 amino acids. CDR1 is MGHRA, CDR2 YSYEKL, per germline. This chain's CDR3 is CASSRTSGQETQYF. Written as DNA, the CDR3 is TGCGCCAGCAGCCGAACTAGCGGTCAAGAGACCCAGTACTTC.

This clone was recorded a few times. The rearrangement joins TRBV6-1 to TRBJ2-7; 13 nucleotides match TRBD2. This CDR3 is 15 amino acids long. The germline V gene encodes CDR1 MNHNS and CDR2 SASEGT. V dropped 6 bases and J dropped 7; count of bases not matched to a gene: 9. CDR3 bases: TGTGCCAGCAGACCACTAGCGGGAGGGCCCGGAGAGCAGTACTTC. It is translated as CASRPLAGGPGEQYF.

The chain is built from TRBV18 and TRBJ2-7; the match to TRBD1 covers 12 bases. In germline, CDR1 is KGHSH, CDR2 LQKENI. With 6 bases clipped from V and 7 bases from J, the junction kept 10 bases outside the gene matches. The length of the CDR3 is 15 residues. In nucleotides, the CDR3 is TGTGCCAGCTCCGCAAGGGGACAGGGGGCGAGTGAGCAGTACTTC. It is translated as CASSARGQGASEQYF.

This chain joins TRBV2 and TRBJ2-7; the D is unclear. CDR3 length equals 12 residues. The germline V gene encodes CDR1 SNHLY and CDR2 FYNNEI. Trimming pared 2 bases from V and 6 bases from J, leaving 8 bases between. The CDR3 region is CASSELVSEQYF. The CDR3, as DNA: TGTGCCAGCAGTGAACTAGTTTCCGAGCAGTACTTC.

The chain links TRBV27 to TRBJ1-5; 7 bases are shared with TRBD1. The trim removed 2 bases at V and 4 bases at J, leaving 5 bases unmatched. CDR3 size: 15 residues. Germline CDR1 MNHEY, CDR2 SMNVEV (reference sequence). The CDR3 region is CASSLRPGGNQPQHF. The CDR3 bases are TGTGCCAGCAGTTTACGCCCAGGGGGTAATCAGCCCCAGCATTTT.